These 18 T cell receptor beta chains originate from one sample sequenced in a study of blood T cell repertoires in COVID-19. TCRdb keeps only in-frame clones here, not all; method: immunoSEQ multiplex PCR. Among about 100,000 clones, over 60% were seen once, and the ten largest hold over 4%. Sample: peripheral blood. These receptors were obtained from a man between 70 and 80 years old with acute or convalescent COVID-19.

The chain combines TRBV7-3 with TRBJ2-1, with D unclear. There are 15 residues in the CDR3. CDR1 and CDR2 from the germline V gene are SGHTA and FQGTGA. Trimming took 2 bases from V and 7 from J, leaving 15 bases between them. The CDR3 coding sequence is TGTGCCAGCAGCTTACAGCCGCTAGGTGGGAATGAGCAGTTCTTC. Protein: CASSLQPLGGNEQFF.

This clone was counted a single time. The rearrangement uses TRBV10-3 and TRBJ2-7; D is ambiguous. Germline CDR1 ENHRY, CDR2 SYGVKD. The CDR3 totals 11 residues. Trimming shortened V by 4 bases and J by 4 bases, and 5 bases separated the two germline ends. CDR3 amino acids: CAISASYEQYF. CDR3 coding DNA: TGTGCCATCAGTGCTTCGTACGAGCAGTACTTC.

V and J are TRBV5-6 and TRBJ1-2; no firm D call. The V and J ends lost 0 bases and 8 bases respectively, with 14 bases between them. Per germline, CDR1 SGHDT and CDR2 YYEEEE. The CDR3 is made up of 14 amino acids. CDR3 coding DNA: TGTGCCAGCAGCTTGGGGCAGGTATTTGGGGGCTACACCTTC. It is translated as CASSLGQVFGGYTF.

V usage is TRBV9 and J usage is TRBJ2-2; the D is unclear. Trimming left V 4 bases short and J 1 base short, with 11 bases between. CDR3 length: 15 amino acids. The germline V gene has CDR1 SGDLS and CDR2 YYNGEE. For the CDR3, the DNA is TGTGCCAGCAGCCCCCGTGGAGAGAACACCGGGGAGCTGTTTTTT. Its translation is CASSPRGENTGELFF.

The sample holds one count of this clone. The chain carries TRBV14 and TRBJ2-2; TRBD1 matches 8 bases. This CDR3 has 16 residues. V lost 4 bases and J lost 1; bases outside the gene matches: 5. Germline loops: CDR1 SGHDN, CDR2 FVKESK. CDR3: CASSRWTGMNTGELFF. The CDR3 nucleotides read TGTGCCAGCAGCCGCTGGACAGGGATGAACACCGGGGAGCTGTTTTTT.

The J gene is TRBJ2-2, the V gene TRBV18, with TRBD1 matching 7 bases. The CDR3 length is 15 residues. After removal of 2 bases from V and 4 bases from J, the junction contained 4 bases not matched to a gene. CDR1 KGHSH and CDR2 LQKENI come from the germline V gene. CDR3 nucleotide sequence: TGTGCCAGCTCACCAACCGGGACAGCCACCGGGGAGCTGTTTTTT. It codes for CASSPTGTATGELFF.

The chain recombines TRBV5-4 with TRBJ2-2; 8 positions match TRBD1. The ends lost 1 base at V and 7 bases at J; junction bases unmatched: 6. The CDR3 consists of 15 residues. Germline V gene data show CDR1 as SGHNT and CDR2 as YYREEE (reference sequence). The CDR3 DNA is TGTGCCAGCAGCTTGTCCGGCAGGGGGCTCGGGGAGCTGTTTTTT. Translation gives CASSLSGRGLGELFF.

V gene TRBV19 combines with J gene TRBJ2-1; a possible D gene is TRBD2 (5 bases). Trimming pared 6 bases from V and 1 base from J, leaving 13 bases between. The germline V gene has CDR1 LNHDA and CDR2 SQIVND (reference sequence). CDR3 size: 15 residues. The CDR3 region is CASSRPGGSYNEQFF. CDR3 DNA sequence: TGTGCCAGTAGCAGACCAGGAGGTTCCTACAATGAGCAGTTCTTC.

The chain uses TRBV7-9 and TRBJ1-3; D unclear. V was pared by 5 bases and J by 0 bases, with 11 bases between. Germline V CDR1 and CDR2: SEHNR, FQNEAQ (reference sequence). The CDR3 contains 15 residues. The DNA for the CDR3 is TGTGCCAGCAGCCCCGTTCAGGTCTCTGGAAACACCATATATTTT. This translates into CASSPVQVSGNTIYF.

The chain uses TRBV29-1 and TRBJ2-1, with 8 bases identical to TRBD1. The CDR3 loop spans 14 amino acids. Germline V gene lookup returns CDR1 SQVTM and CDR2 ANQGSEA. After removal of 2 bases from V and 9 bases from J, the junction contained 9 bases not matched to a gene. CDR3 sequence reads: CSVESAAGGAEQFF. The DNA for the CDR3 is TGCAGCGTTGAAAGCGCGGCAGGGGGCGCTGAGCAGTTCTTC.

The V and J genes are TRBV20-1 and TRBJ1-5, with D uncertain. This CDR3 region has 13 residues. The V end was cut by 3 bases, the J end by 4 bases, with 10 bases between. Germline loops: CDR1 DFQATT, CDR2 SNEGSKA (reference sequence). CDR3 amino acids: CSASPDWNQPQHF. The CDR3 DNA is TGCAGTGCTAGTCCAGACTGGAATCAGCCCCAGCATTTT.

This sequence joins TRBV7-2 and TRBJ1-5; 7 bases match TRBD1. The CDR3 runs to 15 residues. V was pared by 5 bases and J by 2 bases, with 6 bases of the junction left unmatched. The V gene's germline CDR1 is SGHTA and CDR2 FQGNSA. CDR3 DNA: TGTGCCAGCAGCAGGGACAGTATGGGCAATCAGCCCCAGCATTTT. It is translated as CASSRDSMGNQPQHF.

The chain recombines TRBV7-2 with TRBJ1-2, with D tentatively TRBD1 (6 bases). This CDR3 spans 19 amino acids. Trimming removed 1 base from V and 0 bases from J, with 21 bases in between. In germline, CDR1 is SGHTA, CDR2 FQGNSA. The CDR3 loop is CASSLDSRGPLLANYGYTF. CDR3 DNA: TGTGCCAGCAGCTTAGATAGCAGGGGCCCCTTGTTAGCTAACTATGGCTACACCTTC.

The chain has TRBV2 and TRBJ1-2; D is unresolved. Germline loops: CDR1 SNHLY, CDR2 FYNNEI. The V end was cut by 2 bases, the J end by 0 bases, with 7 bases between. The CDR3 sequence is 14 residues long. Here the CDR3 DNA reads TGTGCCAGCAGTGAAACGACTCCTAACTATGGCTACACCTTC. This encodes CASSETTPNYGYTF.

The chain links TRBV5-1 to TRBJ2-2, with 11 bases lining up with TRBD2. V lost 2 bases, J lost 5 bases, and 8 bases stayed unmatched. CDR3 length: 17 amino acids. The germline V gene encodes CDR1 SGHRS and CDR2 YFSETQ. The CDR3 is CASSLSIAGGPTGELFF. The CDR3 DNA reads as TGCGCCAGCAGCTTATCTATAGCGGGGGGGCCGACCGGGGAGCTGTTTTTT. The full variable domain, rest sourced from reference TRBV5-1 and TRBJ2-2, is KAGVTQTPRYLIKTRGQQVTLSCSPISGHRSVSWYQQTPGQGLQFLFEYFSETQRNKGNFPGRFSGRQFSNSRSEMNVSTLELGDSALYLCASSLSIAGGPTGELFFGEGSRLTVL.

V and J are TRBV29-1 and TRBJ1-1, with 7 positions matching TRBD1. Germline V gene data show CDR1 as SQVTM and CDR2 as ANQGSEA. The CDR3 is 13 amino acids. With 5 bases clipped from V and 0 bases from J, the junction kept 3 bases outside the gene matches. CDR3 protein: CSVTGTVNTEAFF. Here the CDR3 DNA reads TGCAGCGTTACTGGGACAGTGAACACTGAAGCTTTCTTT. The full variable domain, in which reference TRBV29-1 and TRBJ1-1 provide the parts outside the CDR3, is SAVISQKPSRDICQRGTSLTIQCQVDSQVTMMFWYRQQPGQSLTLIATANQGSEATYESGFVIDKFPISRPNLTFSTLTVSNMSPEDSSIYLCSVTGTVNTEAFFGQGTRLTVV.

This chain joins TRBV12-5 and TRBJ1-1, with 8 bases that match TRBD1. CDR1 and CDR2 from the germline V gene are LGHNT and FRNRAP. The junction had 10 bases not matched to a gene; V was cut back by 6 bases and J by 10 bases. This CDR3 has 13 residues. As DNA, the CDR3 is TGTGCTAGTGGATCACTCCTTACAGGGGGAGCTTTCTTT. It codes for CASGSLLTGGAFF.

The chain couples TRBV18 to TRBJ2-4; TRBD1 aligns across 8 bases. The germline V gene has CDR1 KGHSH and CDR2 LQKENI. The CDR3 is 14 residues long. Trimming removed 1 base from V and 7 bases from J; junction bases left unmatched: 3. The CDR3 region is CASSPRDRSNIQYF. DNA for the CDR3: TGTGCCAGCTCACCACGGGACAGGTCCAACATTCAGTACTTC. Based on the CDR3 plus reference TRBV18 and TRBJ2-4, the full variable domain is NAGVMQNPRHLVRRRGQEARLRCSPMKGHSHVYWYRQLPEEGLKFMVYLQKENIIDESGMPKERFSAEFPKEGPSILRIQQVVRGDSAAYFCASSPRDRSNIQYFGAGTRLSVL.